This T cell receptor (beta chain) was observed in a study of CD8 T cells in ankylosing spondylitis. The CDR3 totals 16 residues. From germline, CDR1 is SGDLS and CDR2 YYNGEE. Trimming removed 4 bases from V and 4 bases from J; junction bases left unmatched: 9. Scientists made TCR beta libraries using quantitative 5'-RACE with molecular barcodes. TCRdb processed the 5' RACE reads anew with MiXCR; each CDR3 protein has one entry. The sample lists 25,000 to 35,000 distinct CDR3 sequences, roughly 5% seen once, with around 1.9% in the top ten. This clonotype is categorized as medium-sized (0.01 to 0.1%). The clonotype originates from a female donor with ankylosing spondylitis or in good health (not recorded which). Sequenced input: blood, either unsorted or a sorted T cell fraction (not recorded which). V usage is TRBV9 and J usage is TRBJ2-1; 9 bases agree with TRBD2. The CDR3 protein is CASSPPGGRVYNEQFF. The CDR3, as DNA: TGTGCCAGCAGCCCCCCCGGCGGGAGGGTTTACAATGAGCAGTTCTTC. Full variable domain (missing parts from reference TRBV9 and TRBJ2-1): DSGVTQTPKHLITATGQRVTLRCSPRSGDLSVYWYQQSLDQGLQFLIQYYNGEERAKGNILERFSAQQFPDLHSELNLSSLELGDSALYFCASSPPGGRVYNEQFFGPGTRLTVL.